The TCR beta chain described here comes from a study of cytomegalovirus exposure and HLA in healthy donors. General study findings and limits: TCR beta sequences reportedly predicted most subjects' HLA-A and HLA-B alleles accurately.

Despite likely unrecorded immune exposures, the donors were nominally healthy at the time of sampling. Comments on this clone: Its antigen remains unidentified.

The PCR employed 60 Vbeta primers together with 13 Jbeta primers. The assay was immunoSEQ multiplex PCR, and TCRdb's table has in-frame clones only and misses some. The sample includes about 110,000 clones, more than 65% of them seen just once. The receptor was derived from a boy younger than 18 in good health and CMV-seronegative. Sequenced input: PBMCs.

The CDR3 nucleotides read TGTGCCATCAGCTCAGGGGCTAGCGGGGGAACAGATACGCAGTATTTT. Protein sequence: CAISSGASGGTDTQYF. V usage is TRBV10-3 and J usage is TRBJ2-3; 10 nucleotides line up with TRBD2. V trimming: 6 bases; J trimming: 3 bases; junction bases outside the gene matches: 9. Germline V CDR1 and CDR2: ENHRY, SYGVKD. The CDR3 sequence is 16 residues long.